Listed below are T cell receptor beta chains from one sample, sequenced in a study of OX40 agonist ivuxolimab in advanced cancers. Profiling relied on immunoSEQ multiplex PCR, and the TCRdb table lists in-frame clones only, not all of them. The sample lists roughly 38,000 clones, 89% occurring once. The material sequenced was CD4+ or CD8+ T cells sorted from blood, taken in a trial of the OX40 agonist ivuxolimab. These receptors were taken from an adult with an advanced solid tumor such as melanoma, head and neck, liver or kidney cancer. Each CDR3 is given with its conserved first and last residue. The D gene is left open where the match is weak. Not every row has a clone size; where given, it reads once, few, many or a size class.

DNA	CDR3	V	J	D	size
TGCGCCAGCAGCCAAATCTCCCGTCCGGGACAGGGGGCGACGGGCTACACCTTC	CASSQISRPGQGATGYTF	TRBV4-1	TRBJ1-2	TRBD1	-
TGTGCCAGCAGCTCTACAGGGTCGGCCGGGGAGCTGTTTTTT	CASSSTGSAGELFF	TRBV6-5	TRBJ2-2	-	-
TGTGCCAGCTCACCACAGGGCGGTAGGAACACTGAAGCTTTCTTT	CASSPQGGRNTEAFF	TRBV18	TRBJ1-1	-	-
TGTGCCAGCAGCTTAACCCGAGCAGGGGGCTCTCTCGAGCAGTACTTC	CASSLTRAGGSLEQYF	TRBV11-2	TRBJ2-7	TRBD1	-
TGCGCCAGCAGCCAGGATGGACGGTTTGGCTCTGGGGCCAACGTCCTGACTTTC	CASSQDGRFGSGANVLTF	TRBV4-1	TRBJ2-6	-	-
TGTGCCAGCAGCCCCAGGGGGGGACTTACAGATACGCAGTATTTT	CASSPRGGLTDTQYF	TRBV7-9	TRBJ2-3	-	-
TGCAGCGTTTTGTCGGGGGTAACCTACGAGCAGTACTTC	CSVLSGVTYEQYF	TRBV29-1	TRBJ2-7	-	-
TGTGCCAGCAGCTTAGGTTCCGGGGTGACAGAAAAACTGTTTTTT	CASSLGSGVTEKLFF	TRBV7-2	TRBJ1-4	-	-
TGTGCCAGCGCCCCCTCGTCCCCCGAGGGGCCTGAAGCTTTCTTT	CASAPSSPEGPEAFF	TRBV28	TRBJ1-1	-	-
TGTGCCAGCAGATCTAACACAGGGGGTCAAGAGACCCAGTACTTC	CASRSNTGGQETQYF	TRBV27	TRBJ2-5	TRBD1	-
TGTGCCAGCACGGGCAGGGGGTCGGGGAATGAAAAACTGTTTTTT	CASTGRGSGNEKLFF	TRBV13	TRBJ1-4	TRBD1	few
TGTGCCAGCAGTACGGCCGGGACTGAAGCTTTCTTT	CASSTAGTEAFF	TRBV28	TRBJ1-1	-	-
TGCGCCAGCACCTCCTCGGGTGGCCAACACAATGAGCAGTTCTTC	CASTSSGGQHNEQFF	TRBV5-1	TRBJ2-1	-	few
TGTGCCAGCAGTTTGGACAGGGGGAATCAGCCCCAGCATTTT	CASSLDRGNQPQHF	TRBV6-1	TRBJ1-5	TRBD1	-
TGTGCCAGCAGCTTAACGCCAGGGGAAGCCTACGAGCAGTACTTC	CASSLTPGEAYEQYF	TRBV7-3	TRBJ2-7	-	-
TGTGCCAGCAGCACGATCTGGGCTGGCGGGGAGCTGTTTTTT	CASSTIWAGGELFF	TRBV7-9	TRBJ2-2	-	few
TGTGCCAGCAGCTTAGGCAGGGGGCAGGGTCAGCCCCAGCATTTT	CASSLGRGQGQPQHF	TRBV11-2	TRBJ1-5	TRBD1	-
TGCGCCAGCAGCCAAGTGGACAGGGGGGGCACAGATACGCAGTATTTT	CASSQVDRGGTDTQYF	TRBV4-3	TRBJ2-3	TRBD1	-
TGTGCCACCAGCATCAGAGTGGGCAATCAGCCCCAGCATTTT	CATSIRVGNQPQHF	TRBV15	TRBJ1-5	-	once
TGCAGCGGCGCCGGGGAACCTAACACTGAAGCTTTCTTT	CSGAGEPNTEAFF	TRBV29-1	TRBJ1-1	-	-
TGTGCCAGCAGCTGGACCCCGGACTCGCCCGGCACGCAGTATTTT	CASSWTPDSPGTQYF	TRBV7-2	TRBJ2-3	-	-
TGTGCCAGTAACGCGGGGGGCGGCTGGGGCACTGAAGCTTTCTTT	CASNAGGGWGTEAFF	TRBV19	TRBJ1-1	-	medium-sized
TGCGCCAGCAGCTCTCCCGGGACCGGACGGTATTATGGCTACACCTTC	CASSSPGTGRYYGYTF	TRBV5-1	TRBJ1-2	-	-
TGTGCCAGCAGTGAAGGCGTGCGCGGTAGATGGGACCGGTTCTTC	CASSEGVRGRWDRFF	TRBV6-1	TRBJ2-1	-	once
TGTGCCAGTAGCCTGAACAGGGAGGCAGCTTTCTTT	CASSLNREAAFF	TRBV19	TRBJ1-1	-	-
TGCGCCAGCAGCCCCGGGCCCAGTACGGGAGGCTACACCTTC	CASSPGPSTGGYTF	TRBV10-1	TRBJ1-2	-	-
TGCGCCAGCAGCTCCCAGGGGAGACCTAATGAAAAACTGTTTTTT	CASSSQGRPNEKLFF	TRBV4-3	TRBJ1-4	-	-
TGTGCCTGGAGTGGTTGGACAGGAGTCAACTATGGCTACACCTTC	CAWSGWTGVNYGYTF	TRBV30	TRBJ1-2	TRBD1	few
TGTGCCAGCACCCGGGACAGATCCTACAATGAGCAGTTCTTC	CASTRDRSYNEQFF	TRBV11-2	TRBJ2-1	TRBD1	-
TGTGCCAGTAGTATGGAAGGCATCTATGGCTACACCTTC	CASSMEGIYGYTF	TRBV19	TRBJ1-2	-	-
TGTGCCAGTAGTACCGTCACACTACAGGCTGGGATCGGATCACCCCTCCACTTT	CASSTVTLQAGIGSPLHF	TRBV19	TRBJ1-6	-	-
TGCGCCAGCAGCCGAGGGGCAGTTTTGAACACTGAAGCTTTCTTT	CASSRGAVLNTEAFF	TRBV5-1	TRBJ1-1	-	-
TGTGCCAGCAGCTTAGCACCGGGACAGAGAAGCAATCAGCCCCAGCATTTT	CASSLAPGQRSNQPQHF	TRBV13	TRBJ1-5	TRBD1	-
TGTGCCAGCAGCTTATTCTTGGACAGAGCTACGAAGCAGTACTTC	CASSLFLDRATKQYF	TRBV7-2	TRBJ2-7	-	-
TGTGCCAGCAGCTCCCCTACCAGGACAGGGGATGGCTACACCTTC	CASSSPTRTGDGYTF	TRBV5-4	TRBJ1-2	TRBD1	-
TGTGCCAGCAGCTTAGCCCAAACGCTCTCTGGAAACACCATATATTTT	CASSLAQTLSGNTIYF	TRBV7-8	TRBJ1-3	-	-
TGTGCCAGCAGCTTAGCTAGCAGGGGGAGATCACCCCTCCACTTT	CASSLASRGRSPLHF	TRBV11-2	TRBJ1-6	TRBD1	-
TGTGCCAGCAGTCCCTCGGGGGGCTATGGCTACACCTTC	CASSPSGGYGYTF	TRBV28	TRBJ1-2	-	-
TGCGCCACTCAGGGCAGGGGCACTGAAGCTTTCTTT	CATQGRGTEAFF	TRBV5-1	TRBJ1-1	-	-
TGTGCCAGCAGCTTAGGGCCCATGAACACTGAAGCTTTCTTT	CASSLGPMNTEAFF	TRBV7-6	TRBJ1-1	-	-